The next 5 T cell receptor beta chains were all read from a single sample in a study of blood T cell repertoires in COVID-19. Using immunoSEQ multiplex PCR, the repertoire was profiled, and TCRdb retains in-frame clones only, with some absent. The sample consists of approximately 92,000 clones, around 82% of them appearing once. The sample was peripheral blood. The receptors come from a middle-aged man who had recovered from COVID-19.

The gene calls are TRBV6-6 and TRBJ1-5, with TRBD1 matching over 7 bases. CDR1 is MNHNY and CDR2 is SVGAGI in the germline V gene (reference sequence). The J segment lost 6 bases and the V segment lost 4 bases, leaving 12 bases of the junction unmatched. The CDR3 runs 16 residues. CDR3 sequence: CASSSLDRVGGQPQHF. The DNA of the CDR3 is TGTGCCAGCAGTTCCCTAGACAGGGTTGGTGGTCAGCCCCAGCATTTT.

The CDR3 DNA follows: TGTGCCAGCAGCCAAGAAGTATTCAGTAGTGGGGGGGCTGGAGAGCAGTACTTC. This translates into CASSQEVFSSGGAGEQYF. The chain joins TRBV4-2 to TRBJ2-7; possibly TRBD2 for D (7 bases). Germline V lookup: CDR1 LGHNA, CDR2 YNFKEQ. V lost 0 bases, J lost 7 bases, and 25 bases lay in between. This CDR3 has 18 residues.

This sequence joins TRBV10-3 and TRBJ2-1; 7 bases map to TRBD1. The CDR3 covers 11 residues. With 6 bases clipped from V and 12 bases from J, the junction kept 5 bases outside the gene matches. From germline, CDR1 is ENHRY and CDR2 SYGVKD. Written as DNA, the CDR3 is TGTGCCATCAGATCTGGACAGGTGCAGTTCTTC. Protein product: CAIRSGQVQFF.

The rearrangement joins TRBV5-1 to TRBJ2-5; 8 bases map to TRBD1. CDR1 and CDR2 (germline): SGHRS, YFSETQ. V lost 3 bases, J lost 7 bases, and 11 bases stayed unmatched. CDR3 length: 15 residues. The CDR3 nucleotides read TGCGCCAGCAGCTCCTTACAGGGGGAAGGACGGACCCAGTACTTC. As protein: CASSSLQGEGRTQYF.

The chain recombines TRBV6-4 with TRBJ2-3, with 7 nucleotides matching TRBD2. J lost 4 bases, V lost 2 bases, and 6 bases had no gene match. The CDR3 loop spans 15 amino acids. Per germline, CDR1 MRHNA and CDR2 SNTAGT. The CDR3 nucleotides read TGTGCCAGCAGTGACCAAGCGGGGTGGGCAGATACGCAGTATTTT. Its protein is CASSDQAGWADTQYF.